These 10 T cell receptor beta chains originate from one sample sequenced in a study of ipilimumab plus nivolumab after autologous stem cell transplantation. Produced via immunoSEQ multiplex PCR; TCRdb's table is partial and in-frame only. The repertoire includes some 6,500 clones, more than 80% of them detected once, and 5% sits in the top ten. Sequencing used PBMCs, obtained in a trial of ipilimumab plus nivolumab as post-transplant consolidation. These receptors came from a female donor with multiple myeloma.

The rearrangement joins TRBV27 to TRBJ2-7, with a weak D call TRBD2 (6 bases). V shed 5 bases and J shed 6 bases, with 17 bases lying between them. CDR1 and CDR2 (germline): MNHEY, SMNVEV (reference sequence). CDR3 length equals 14 residues. CDR3 protein: CASSRTGAWGEQYF. DNA for the CDR3: TGTGCCAGCAGTAGGACGGGAGCATGGGGCGAGCAGTACTTC.

The CDR3 loop is CASSVGDRNTEAFF. The DNA of the CDR3 is TGTGCCAGCAGCGTCGGGGACAGGAACACTGAAGCTTTCTTT. V gene TRBV9 combines with J gene TRBJ1-1, with 7 nucleotides matching TRBD1. The ends lost 2 bases at V and 1 base at J; junction bases unmatched: 2. Germline loops: CDR1 SGDLS, CDR2 YYNGEE. The CDR3 has 14 amino acids.

This clone has a single count. This rearrangement joins TRBV5-1 to TRBJ2-1, with 10 positions matching TRBD2. The CDR3 spans 16 residues. Germline V gene lookup returns CDR1 SGHRS and CDR2 YFSETQ. Germline trimming cut 4 bases from V and 5 bases from J; bases unmatched to any gene: 9. CDR3 protein: CASSPGTSEINNEQFF. The CDR3 coding sequence is TGCGCCAGCAGCCCGGGGACTAGCGAAATAAACAATGAGCAGTTCTTC.

This clone showed up just a few times. The rearrangement uses TRBV7-8 and TRBJ2-3, with TRBD1 matching 7 bases. Germline CDR1 and CDR2: SGHVS and FQNEAQ. V lost 11 bases, J lost 2 bases, and 10 bases stayed unmatched. CDR3 length: 14 residues. CDR3 coding DNA: TGTGCCGGCTCCGGGACAGATTTCACAGATACGCAGTATTTT. It codes for CAGSGTDFTDTQYF.

The V and J genes are TRBV27 and TRBJ1-1; a possible D gene is TRBD1 (6 bases). Germline V lookup: CDR1 MNHEY, CDR2 SMNVEV (reference sequence). The CDR3 is made up of 14 amino acids. V shed 3 bases and J shed 1 base, with 9 bases lying between them. The CDR3 sequence: CASSLGAANTEAFF. CDR3 in DNA: TGTGCCAGCAGTTTGGGGGCAGCGAACACTGAAGCTTTCTTT.

V and J are TRBV5-4 and TRBJ2-7; 8 bases line up with TRBD1. Unmatched junction bases numbered 10, after V lost 0 bases and J lost 5 bases. From germline, CDR1 is SGHNT and CDR2 YYREEE (reference sequence). The CDR3 is 16 amino acids. CDR3 loop: CASSLDPAGGYDEQYF. In DNA, the CDR3 is TGTGCCAGCAGCTTGGATCCCGCAGGGGGCTACGACGAGCAGTACTTC.

The rearrangement uses TRBV5-1 and TRBJ2-3, with 7 positions matching TRBD2. Germline trimming cut 3 bases from V and 0 bases from J; bases unmatched to any gene: 19. The CDR3 length is 20 residues. Per the germline V gene, CDR1 is SGHRS and CDR2 is YFSETQ. As DNA, the CDR3 is TGCGCCAGCAGCTGGGGGGGACTCGGGTCCCATCGAAGTAGCACAGATACGCAGTATTTT. The encoded protein is CASSWGGLGSHRSSTDTQYF.

CDR3 DNA: TGTGCCAGCAGTTCTCAGGGGTCCCCCACCTACAATGAGCAGTTCTTC. Amino acids: CASSSQGSPTYNEQFF. The chain has TRBV28 and TRBJ2-1; a weak D match, TRBD1 (6 bases). The V end lost 4 bases, the J end lost 2 bases, and 15 bases lay between the germline ends. Looked up from germline, CDR1 is MDHEN and CDR2 is SYDVKM. The CDR3 contains 16 residues. The entire variable domain, with the rest obtained from reference TRBV28 and TRBJ2-1, is as follows: DVKVTQSSRYLVKRTGEKVFLECVQDMDHENMFWYRQDPGLGLRLIYFSYDVKMKEKGDIPEGYSVSREKKERFSLILESASTNQTSMYLCASSSQGSPTYNEQFFGPGTRLTVL.

The genes are TRBV15 and TRBJ2-7; the D gene is possibly TRBD1 (7 bases). CDR1 and CDR2 (germline): LNHNV, YYDKDF (reference sequence). Trimming took off 0 bases at V and 3 bases at J, with 12 bases between the two ends. This CDR3 contains 15 residues. CDR3 coding DNA: TGTGCCACCAGCAGAGATGTTCAGGGGGGCTACGAGCAGTACTTC. Its translation is CATSRDVQGGYEQYF.

The CDR3 sequence is CSVETGGTYEQYF. The CDR3 bases are TGCAGCGTTGAGACAGGGGGCACATACGAGCAGTACTTC. This chain uses TRBV29-1 with TRBJ2-7, with 10 bases lining up with TRBD1. V lost 3 bases and J lost 4; bases outside the gene matches: 3. Germline V gene lookup returns CDR1 SQVTM and CDR2 ANQGSEA. The CDR3 is 13 residues long.